This TCR beta chain was obtained from a study of vaccination and CD4 T cells after COVID-19. About the research overall: Either a CEFX pool, an HIV-1 Nef pool, or no peptide was added to control cultures.

This clonotype was recorded a few times. Its target is not known. The Oncomine TCR Beta short-read assay generated sequence data from the DNA of cultured CD4+ T cells. DNA came from CD4+ T cells after culture. Via MiXCR, TCRdb re-called the PCR reads, giving one row per CDR3 protein. Of 15,000 to 20,000 distinct CDR3 sequences in the sample, approximately 40% were seen once. Treatment reported: roughly ten-day PBMC culture with coronavirus spike peptide pools or control peptides (ViraFEST assay). Days 3 and 7 saw half the medium swapped for fresh IL-2 medium. The ends lost 5 bases at V and 9 bases at J; junction bases unmatched: 3. The CDR3 contains 12 residues. In germline, CDR1 is SNHLY, CDR2 FYNNEI.

The specimen comprised CD4+ T cells from blood, cultured in vitro, sampled before SARS-CoV-2 vaccination. V and J are TRBV2 and TRBJ1-5, with TRBD1 matching 8 bases. The receptor was isolated from a human donor who received a COVID-19 vaccine. The CDR3 is CASSTGGAPQHF. CDR3 coding DNA: TGTGCCAGCAGTACAGGGGGGGCGCCCCAGCATTTT. The variable domain in full, completed from reference TRBV2 and TRBJ1-5, reads EPEVTQTPSHQVTQMGQEVILRCVPISNHLYFYWYRQILGQKVEFLVSFYNNEISEKSEIFDDQFSVERPDGSNFTLKIRSTKLEDSAMYFCASSTGGAPQHFGDGTRLSIL.